A single sample is the source of the 23 T cell receptor beta chains below, sequenced in a study of T cell responses to AZD1222 COVID-19 vaccine. Produced via immunoSEQ multiplex PCR; TCRdb's table is partial and in-frame only. The sample records roughly 110,000 clones, about 90% being singletons. The material sequenced was peripheral blood, taken 28 days after the second AZD1222 dose. These receptors originate from an adult who received the AZD1222 COVID-19 vaccine.

This chain joins TRBV5-1 and TRBJ1-1; D gene ambiguous. The V and J ends lost 0 bases and 4 bases respectively, with 13 bases between them. The CDR3 extends over 15 amino acids. Germline loops: CDR1 SGHRS, CDR2 YFSETQ. The CDR3, as DNA: TGCGCCAGCAGCTTGGATCCAGGCTGGGGCACTGAAGCTTTCTTT. Translating gives CASSLDPGWGTEAFF.

The CDR3 DNA sequence: TGTGCCAGCTCATCGTGGACTAGCGGGGGCAAAGAGACCCAGTACTTC. Translation: CASSSWTSGGKETQYF. The rearrangement joins TRBV18 to TRBJ2-5, with TRBD2 matching 13 bases. The CDR3 extends over 16 amino acids. After removal of 5 bases from V and 3 bases from J, the junction contained 6 bases not matched to a gene. Germline CDR1 and CDR2: KGHSH and LQKENI.

This clone occurred once. V and J are TRBV7-9 and TRBJ1-2; a possible D gene is TRBD1 (6 bases). This CDR3 is 15 amino acids long. Per germline, CDR1 SEHNR and CDR2 FQNEAQ (reference sequence). V was shortened by 7 bases and J by 1 base, with 16 bases between the two germline ends. The CDR3 loop reads CASTQGGLYNYGYTF. CDR3 coding DNA: TGTGCCAGCACCCAAGGGGGGCTCTATAACTATGGCTACACCTTC.

The chain combines TRBV3-1 (or the pseudogene TRBV3-2) with TRBJ2-6; 7 bases map to TRBD1. The CDR3 runs to 17 residues. After removal of 8 bases from V and 0 bases from J, the junction contained 10 bases not matched to a gene. Per the germline V gene, CDR1 is LGHDT and CDR2 is YNNKEL (reference sequence). In DNA, the CDR3 is TGTGCCAGCGCTGGGACAGCGAGACACTCTGGGGCCAACGTCCTGACTTTC. This gives the protein CASAGTARHSGANVLTF.

In its sample, this clone was seen a few times. The chain combines TRBV5-5 with TRBJ1-1; weak D call: TRBD1 (5 bases). Trimming took off 0 bases at V and 0 bases at J, with 12 bases between the two ends. CDR1 is SGHKS and CDR2 is YYEKEE in the germline V gene (reference sequence). This CDR3 is built from 16 residues. The CDR3 DNA reads as TGTGCCAGCAGCTTGGTTGGAGGGGCCGTGAACACTGAAGCTTTCTTT. Translation: CASSLVGGAVNTEAFF.

The chain joins TRBV5-5 to TRBJ1-5; 7 bases are shared with TRBD1. Germline lookup yields CDR1 SGHKS and CDR2 YYEKEE (reference sequence). CDR3 size: 13 residues. The V segment lost 4 bases and the J segment 11 bases; nucleotides outside the gene matches: 9. CDR3 amino acids: CASSLDRLKAQHF. The CDR3 bases are TGTGCCAGCAGCCTGGACAGGTTAAAGGCCCAGCATTTT.

V is TRBV2 and J is TRBJ1-4, with unresolved D. Germline V gives CDR1 SNHLY, CDR2 FYNNEI. The CDR3 contains 10 residues. The V end was cut by 5 bases, the J end by 7 bases, with 2 bases between. The CDR3 loop is CASSPEKLFF. The CDR3 nucleotides are TGTGCCAGCAGTCCTGAAAAACTGTTTTTT.

This chain uses TRBV27 with TRBJ2-2; D is unresolved. This CDR3 comprises 14 residues. Per germline, CDR1 MNHEY and CDR2 SMNVEV (reference sequence). With 0 bases removed from V and 5 bases from J, the gap between germline ends came to 7 bases. The CDR3 nucleotides read TGTGCCAGCAGTTTATCGCAAAGGACCGGGGAGCTGTTTTTT. Protein product: CASSLSQRTGELFF.

The chain joins TRBV6-2 or TRBV6-3 to TRBJ2-7; no firm D call. Germline-derived CDR1 and CDR2 are MNHEY and SVGEGT. The CDR3 covers 14 residues. V was cut by 5 bases and J by 0 bases, with 11 bases left in between. This CDR3 is CASSTLTNSYEQYF. The CDR3 DNA follows: TGTGCCAGCAGTACCCTAACTAACTCCTACGAGCAGTACTTC.

V gene TRBV4-3 combines with J gene TRBJ1-2, with 8 bases aligning to TRBD1. Looked up from germline, CDR1 is LGHNA and CDR2 is YSLEER. V gave up 3 bases and J gave up 6 bases; unmatched junction bases: 6. The CDR3 runs to 14 residues. CDR3 region: CASSHSTGVDGYTF. In nucleotides, the CDR3 is TGCGCCAGCAGCCATTCGACAGGGGTTGATGGCTACACCTTC.

V is TRBV18 and J is TRBJ2-7; 11 nucleotides line up with TRBD1. V was clipped by 2 bases and J by 3 bases; unmatched bases: 6. The CDR3 extends over 16 amino acids. CDR1 is KGHSH and CDR2 is LQKENI in the germline V gene. For the CDR3, the DNA is TGTGCCAGCTCACCAAGGACAGGGGGCATAATCTACGAGCAGTACTTC. This codes for CASSPRTGGIIYEQYF.

CDR3 sequence: CASSQNRGLGELFF. The CDR3 DNA is TGTGCCAGCAGCCAAAACAGGGGACTCGGGGAGCTGTTTTTT. The chain carries TRBV7-2 and TRBJ2-2; D possibly corresponds to TRBD1 (7 bases). This CDR3 spans 14 amino acids. Germline CDR1 SGHTA, CDR2 FQGNSA. The V and J ends lost 5 bases and 7 bases respectively, with 14 bases between them. The full variable domain, its missing parts supplied by reference TRBV7-2 and TRBJ2-2, is GAGVSQSPSNKVTEKGKDVELRCDPISGHTALYWYRQSLGQGLEFLIYFQGNSAPDKSGLPSDRFSAERTGGSVSTLTIQRTQQEDSAVYLCASSQNRGLGELFFGEGSRLTVL.

The chain uses TRBV29-1 and TRBJ1-6, with 9 bases matching TRBD1. The CDR3 length is 13 residues. V lost 7 bases, J lost 8 bases, and 6 bases stayed unmatched. Per the germline V gene, CDR1 is SQVTM and CDR2 is ANQGSEA. In nucleotides, the CDR3 is TGCAGCGCTCGACAGGGGGAGGATTCACCCCTCCACTTT. It yields the protein CSARQGEDSPLHF.

The chain carries TRBV7-2 and TRBJ2-5; D is unresolved. V was pared by 3 bases and J by 0 bases, with 2 bases between. This CDR3 contains 12 residues. Per the germline V gene, CDR1 is SGHTA and CDR2 is FQGNSA. The CDR3 loop is CASSFDQETQYF. In nucleotides, the CDR3 is TGTGCCAGCAGCTTTGACCAAGAGACCCAGTACTTC.

The chain links TRBV9 to TRBJ2-1, with D perhaps being TRBD1 or TRBD2 (6 bases each). CDR3 length: 14 residues. CDR1 is SGDLS and CDR2 is YYNGEE in the germline V gene. V dropped 3 bases and J dropped 2 bases, with 9 bases sitting between them. The CDR3 nucleotides are TGTGCCAGCAGCGAAGGGGGGACCTACAATGAGCAGTTCTTC. Translated, it gives CASSEGGTYNEQFF. Based on the CDR3 plus reference TRBV9 and TRBJ2-1, the full variable domain is DSGVTQTPKHLITATGQRVTLRCSPRSGDLSVYWYQQSLDQGLQFLIQYYNGEERAKGNILERFSAQQFPDLHSELNLSSLELGDSALYFCASSEGGTYNEQFFGPGTRLTVL.

The V and J genes are TRBV27 and TRBJ2-7; D possibly corresponds to TRBD1 (6 bases). Looked up from germline, CDR1 is MNHEY and CDR2 is SMNVEV (reference sequence). CDR3 length equals 16 residues. The germline V and J ends were trimmed by 5 bases and 4 bases, with 21 bases remaining between them. CDR3 bases: TGTGCCAGCAGTCCCTGGACGGGACAAAGGGCATACGAGCAGTACTTC. Protein sequence: CASSPWTGQRAYEQYF.

The V gene is TRBV7-8, the J gene TRBJ1-5; D might be TRBD1 (6 bases). The CDR3 loop spans 16 amino acids. Trimming took 5 bases from V and 0 from J, leaving 14 bases between them. Germline V gene lookup returns CDR1 SGHVS and CDR2 FQNEAQ. CDR3 DNA: TGTGCCAGCAGCCCCCAGGGGCGCGTTAGCAATCAGCCCCAGCATTTT. Translated, it gives CASSPQGRVSNQPQHF.

The chain has TRBV6-6 and TRBJ2-6; no clear D gene. The germline V and J ends were trimmed by 6 bases and 0 bases, with 3 bases remaining between them. The CDR3 has 13 amino acids. The V gene's germline CDR1 is MNHNY and CDR2 SVGAGI (reference sequence). CDR3 region: CASRDSGANVLTF. CDR3 sequence (DNA): TGTGCCAGCAGGGACTCTGGGGCCAACGTCCTGACTTTC.

V gene TRBV5-4 combines with J gene TRBJ2-4; D is tentatively TRBD1 or TRBD2 (6 bases each). V lost 5 bases to trimming and J lost 3 bases, with 18 bases between them. CDR3 length: 16 residues. Germline-derived CDR1 and CDR2 are SGHNT and YYREEE (reference sequence). The CDR3 DNA sequence: TGTGCCAGCAGTGCCGAGGGGGGATGGAACAAAAACATTCAGTACTTC. Amino acid sequence: CASSAEGGWNKNIQYF.

The rearrangement uses TRBV7-2 and TRBJ1-5; tentatively, D is TRBD1 (6 bases). This CDR3 region has 18 residues. Per the germline V gene, CDR1 is SGHTA and CDR2 is FQGNSA. V was clipped by 1 base and J by 4 bases, with 20 bases between them. CDR3 sequence: CASSLEGGSGAFNQPQHF. The CDR3 DNA reads TGTGCCAGCAGCTTAGAAGGGGGTTCCGGGGCCTTTAATCAGCCCCAGCATTTT.

V is TRBV3-1 (or the pseudogene TRBV3-2) and J is TRBJ2-7; 7 bases are shared with TRBD2. Germline V CDR1 and CDR2: LGHDT, YNNKEL (reference sequence). V was pared by 6 bases and J by 2 bases, with 10 bases of the junction left unmatched. The CDR3 loop spans 15 amino acids. The DNA for the CDR3 is TGTGCCAGCAGTCTCGGGGACTACGGTACCTACGAGCAGTACTTC. Its translation: CASSLGDYGTYEQYF.

This chain connects TRBV11-3 to TRBJ2-2; 10 nucleotides line up with TRBD2. CDR1 SGHNT and CDR2 YENEEA come from the germline V gene. This CDR3 has 22 residues. The ends lost 0 bases at V and 0 bases at J; junction bases unmatched: 16. The CDR3 loop is CASSLDLSSRWTSGPNTGELFF. The CDR3 nucleotides read TGTGCCAGCAGCTTAGATCTTTCGTCCCGGTGGACTAGCGGCCCGAACACCGGGGAGCTGTTTTTT.

V and J are TRBV6-2 or TRBV6-3 and TRBJ1-6; a possible D gene is TRBD1 (6 bases). The CDR3 is 14 residues long. Trimming pared 5 bases from V and 8 bases from J, leaving 13 bases between. Germline V gene sequence: CDR1 MNHEY, CDR2 SVGEGT. The CDR3 reads CASSQQGSYSPLHF. For the CDR3, the DNA is TGTGCCAGCAGTCAACAGGGCAGCTATTCACCCCTCCACTTT.